This T cell receptor (beta chain) was observed in a study of T cells expressing NK-cell markers. Study overall: Sorted T-cell subsets CD3+CD56+NKG2C+, CD3+CD56+NKG2C- and CD3+CD56-NKG2C+ were TCR beta-sequenced. Sequencing covered eight donors, seven HCMV-seropositive and one seronegative.

Germline assignment: CDR1 SGHRS and CDR2 YFSETQ. This CDR3 comprises 14 residues. Study outcomes and limitations: In several donors, dominant clonotypes made up about 28.3-65% of CD3+CD56-NKG2C+ cells.

TCR beta cDNA was made by 5'RACE template switching with UMIs. TCRdb re-called the 5' RACE reads; one entry per CDR3 protein, DNA not given. The sample's table shows a few hundred thousand distinct CDR3 sequences. To note about this clonotype: Its matching antigen is unknown.

The TCR comes from a woman in her forties or fifties in good health. Material for sequencing was blood T cells: a sorted CD56 or NKG2C T cell subset, CD4+ or CD8+ T cells, or bulk PBMC T cells (not recorded which). This chain connects TRBV5-1 to TRBJ1-2. CDR3 residues: CASSLVRGYDGYTF.